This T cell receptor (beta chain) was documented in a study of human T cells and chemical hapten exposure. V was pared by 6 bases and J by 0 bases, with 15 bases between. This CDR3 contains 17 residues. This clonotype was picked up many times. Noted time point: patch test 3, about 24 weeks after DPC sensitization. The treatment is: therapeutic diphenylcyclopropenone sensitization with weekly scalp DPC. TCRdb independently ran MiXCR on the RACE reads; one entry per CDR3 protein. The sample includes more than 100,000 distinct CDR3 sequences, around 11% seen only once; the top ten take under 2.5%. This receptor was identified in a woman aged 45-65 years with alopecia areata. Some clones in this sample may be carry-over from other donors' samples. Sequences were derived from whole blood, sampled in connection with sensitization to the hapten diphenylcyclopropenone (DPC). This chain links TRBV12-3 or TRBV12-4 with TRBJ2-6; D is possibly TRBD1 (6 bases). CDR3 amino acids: CASSPSPGDSGANVLTF. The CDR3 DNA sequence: TGTGCCAGCAGCCCTTCCCCAGGGGACTCTGGGGCCAACGTCCTGACTTTC.